What follows are 30 T cell receptor beta chains derived from one specimen sequenced in a study of T cells after yellow fever vaccination. In TCRdb, the 5' RACE reads were re-called with MiXCR into one record per CDR3 protein. The profile shows about 340,000 distinct CDR3 sequences, 8.5% to 9% of them singletons. The specimen was PBMCs, collected on the day of the first yellow fever vaccination. The receptors come from a young man who received the YFV17D yellow fever vaccine.

In its sample, this clonotype was seen a few times. The chain has TRBV28 and TRBJ1-5; 7 nucleotides agree with TRBD1. The length of the CDR3 is 16 residues. CDR1 is MDHEN, CDR2 SYDVKM, per germline. V shed 5 bases, J shed 9 bases, and the junction held 16 bases outside the gene matches. This CDR3 is CASSRRSIGGSLPQHF. The DNA for the CDR3 is TGTGCCAGCAGTCGACGATCGATAGGGGGCTCCTTGCCCCAGCATTTT.

This clonotype has more than one count but fewer than ten. The gene calls are TRBV19 and TRBJ2-4; weak D call: TRBD1 (6 bases). Per the germline V gene, CDR1 is LNHDA and CDR2 is SQIVND (reference sequence). There are 15 residues in the CDR3. Trimming left V 4 bases short and J 1 base short, with 11 bases between. The CDR3 protein is CASSTLQGAKNIQYF. The DNA of the CDR3 is TGTGCCAGTAGTACTCTCCAGGGGGCCAAAAACATTCAGTACTTC.

This clonotype was observed many times. The chain has TRBV7-9 and TRBJ1-2, with D perhaps TRBD1 (6 bases). V lost 2 bases to trimming and J lost 2 bases, with 12 bases between them. CDR1 is SEHNR, CDR2 FQNEAQ, per germline (reference sequence). The CDR3 consists of 15 residues. CDR3 bases: TGTGCCAGCAGCTTAATGGAGGGGGAGAACTATGGCTACACCTTC. Residues: CASSLMEGENYGYTF.

The table lists this clonotype with a few counts. V usage is TRBV7-3 and J usage is TRBJ2-3; 11 bases align to TRBD2. In germline, CDR1 is SGHTA, CDR2 FQGTGA. V shed 3 bases and J 0 bases; nucleotides not matched to a gene: 8. This CDR3 spans 18 amino acids. CDR3 in amino acids: CASSFGTSGSSSTDTQYF. The DNA for the CDR3 is TGTGCCAGCAGCTTTGGGACTAGCGGTTCCTCTAGCACAGATACGCAGTATTTT. Complete variable domain (other parts from reference TRBV7-3 and TRBJ2-3): GAGVSQTPSNKVTEKGKYVELRCDPISGHTALYWYRQSLGQGPEFLIYFQGTGAADDSGLPNDRFFAVRPEGSVSTLKIQRTERGDSAVYLCASSFGTSGSSSTDTQYFGPGTRLTVL.

This clonotype was counted many times. V and J are TRBV24-1 and TRBJ2-2, with D unclear. CDR3 length equals 17 residues. Trimming stripped 2 bases from V and 4 bases from J, with 16 bases between. Germline CDR1 is KGHDR and CDR2 is SFDVKD. The CDR3 coding sequence is TGTGCCACCAGTGATTATCGGGTCTTGAGATCCACCGGGGAGCTGTTTTTT. Translating gives CATSDYRVLRSTGELFF.

This clonotype has a handful of counts. The chain has TRBV6-5 and TRBJ2-3; no firm D call. This CDR3 contains 14 residues. With 3 bases removed from V and 4 bases from J, the gap between germline ends came to 11 bases. The germline V gene encodes CDR1 MNHEY and CDR2 SVGAGI. For the CDR3, the DNA is TGTGCCAGCAGTTATAGTCTCCTCTCAGATACGCAGTATTTT. Protein product: CASSYSLLSDTQYF.

J is TRBJ1-4 and V is TRBV7-6; TRBD1 might be the D (5 bases). V lost 2 bases to trimming and J lost 2 bases, with 9 bases between them. CDR1 and CDR2 (germline): SGHVS, FNYEAQ. This CDR3 is 15 amino acids long. The CDR3: CASSLYQGTNEKLFF. The CDR3 nucleotides are TGTGCCAGCAGCTTATACCAGGGCACTAATGAAAAACTGTTTTTT.

This clonotype was found a few times. The chain's CDR3 is CASSLGLAGGVQETQYF. The CDR3 region has the DNA TGTGCCAGCAGCTTGGGCCTAGCGGGGGGGGTACAAGAGACCCAGTACTTC. The rearrangement joins TRBV5-4 to TRBJ2-5; TRBD2 aligns across 12 bases. After removal of 0 bases from V and 2 bases from J, the junction contained 5 bases not matched to a gene. CDR1 SGHNT and CDR2 YYREEE come from the germline V gene (reference sequence). CDR3 size: 17 residues. Full variable domain (remainder filled in from reference TRBV5-4 and TRBJ2-5): ETGVTQSPTHLIKTRGQQVTLRCSSQSGHNTVSWYQQALGQGPQFIFQYYREEENGRGNFPPRFSGLQFPNYSSELNVNALELDDSALYLCASSLGLAGGVQETQYFGPGTRLLVL.

The CDR3, as DNA: TGTGCCATCAGTGCAGCGGAAGGATACCACGAGCAGTACTTC. Its protein product is CAISAAEGYHEQYF. The gene calls are TRBV10-3 and TRBJ2-7; a possible D gene is TRBD2 (5 bases). The CDR3 is 14 residues long. The V gene lost 4 bases and the J gene lost 5 bases, with 15 bases spanning the gap. Germline CDR1 reads ENHRY; CDR2 reads SYGVKD.

The chain combines TRBV7-8 with TRBJ2-7; 10 bases are a match to TRBD2. The V gene end was trimmed by 4 bases and the J gene end by 2 bases; junction bases not matched to a gene: 5. The CDR3 runs to 15 residues. The germline gives CDR1 SGHVS, CDR2 FQNEAQ. The CDR3 region is CASSSRLAGTYEQYF. CDR3 DNA: TGTGCCAGCAGCTCGAGACTAGCGGGTACCTACGAGCAGTACTTC.

This clonotype was detected many times. This chain joins TRBV5-1 and TRBJ2-3; 11 positions agree with TRBD2. Germline CDR1 is SGHRS and CDR2 is YFSETQ. This CDR3 spans 16 amino acids. After removal of 6 bases from V and 2 bases from J, the junction contained 8 bases not matched to a gene. CDR3 loop: CASTFLLAGDTDTQYF. The CDR3 DNA follows: TGCGCCAGCACCTTCTTACTAGCGGGGGACACAGATACGCAGTATTTT.

The chain carries TRBV5-1 and TRBJ2-2; D is undetermined. Trimming left V 3 bases short and J 1 base short, with 13 bases between. CDR3 size: 16 residues. The V gene's germline CDR1 is SGHRS and CDR2 YFSETQ. The CDR3 bases are TGCGCCAGCAGCTCATCATCCTACAGGAACACCGGGGAGCTGTTTTTT. This encodes CASSSSSYRNTGELFF. Drawing the rest from reference TRBV5-1 and TRBJ2-2, the complete variable domain is KAGVTQTPRYLIKTRGQQVTLSCSPISGHRSVSWYQQTPGQGLQFLFEYFSETQRNKGNFPGRFSGRQFSNSRSEMNVSTLELGDSALYLCASSSSSYRNTGELFFGEGSRLTVL.

In its sample, this clonotype was seen many times. The rearrangement uses TRBV2 and TRBJ1-2; the D is unclear. CDR3 size: 16 residues. Germline lookup yields CDR1 SNHLY and CDR2 FYNNEI. V lost 0 bases, J lost 8 bases, and 19 bases lay in between. CDR3 coding DNA: TGTGCCAGCAGTGAAGCGCTTTCTTGGAGGGAGTGGGGCTACACCTTC. Its protein is CASSEALSWREWGYTF.

This clonotype was detected many times. The chain recombines TRBV5-1 with TRBJ1-5, with a possible D match to TRBD1 (6 bases). The germline V gene encodes CDR1 SGHRS and CDR2 YFSETQ. V was pared by 1 base and J by 5 bases, with 13 bases between. The CDR3 consists of 15 residues. CDR3 protein: CASSLSPGDYQPQHF. CDR3 nucleotide sequence: TGCGCCAGCAGCTTGTCTCCAGGGGACTATCAGCCCCAGCATTTT. The complete variable domain, with remaining parts taken from reference TRBV5-1 and TRBJ1-5, reads KAGVTQTPRYLIKTRGQQVTLSCSPISGHRSVSWYQQTPGQGLQFLFEYFSETQRNKGNFPGRFSGRQFSNSRSEMNVSTLELGDSALYLCASSLSPGDYQPQHFGDGTRLSIL.

This clonotype turned up a few times. The gene calls are TRBV12-3 or TRBV12-4 and TRBJ1-6; D not certain. This CDR3 has 14 amino acids. V was clipped by 3 bases and J by 13 bases, with 16 bases between them. CDR3 sequence (DNA): TGTGCCAGCAGTTTTAGTAGGGCTTGGGATCCCCTCCACTTT. Its translation: CASSFSRAWDPLHF.

CDR3 sequence: CASTFRILLGGYTF. CDR3 nucleotides: TGTGCCAGTACCTTTAGGATCCTCCTTGGTGGCTACACCTTC. This rearrangement joins TRBV19 to TRBJ1-2; D remains unclear. The CDR3 is 14 residues long. Trimming stripped 7 bases from V and 7 bases from J, with 19 bases between. The germline V gene has CDR1 LNHDA and CDR2 SQIVND (reference sequence). Full variable domain (rest looked up from reference TRBV19 and TRBJ1-2): DGGITQSPKYLFRKEGQNVTLSCEQNLNHDAMYWYRQDPGQGLRLIYYSQIVNDFQKGDIAEGYSVSREKKESFPLTVTSAQKNPTAFYLCASTFRILLGGYTFGSGTRLTVV.

This chain links TRBV6-1 with TRBJ2-3; 9 bases fit TRBD1. Germline CDR1 is MNHNS and CDR2 is SASEGT. The CDR3 contains 17 residues. The V segment lost 4 bases and the J segment 5 bases; nucleotides outside the gene matches: 13. This CDR3 is CASSGPPGQGRRDTQYF. The CDR3 DNA reads TGTGCCAGCAGTGGTCCACCGGGACAGGGACGGAGAGATACGCAGTATTTT.

This clonotype came up a few times. The chain carries TRBV20-1 and TRBJ2-1, with TRBD2 matching 16 bases. With V trimmed by 5 bases and J by 11 bases, 9 bases remained unmatched. This CDR3 spans 15 amino acids. Germline values: CDR1 DFQATT, CDR2 SNEGSKA (reference sequence). The DNA of the CDR3 is TGCAGTGCTCCACCGGGACTAGCGGGGGGGCCACAGCAGTTCTTC. Translated, it gives CSAPPGLAGGPQQFF.

The V call is TRBV9, the J call TRBJ2-1, with a weak D call TRBD1 (5 bases). CDR1 and CDR2 from the germline V gene are SGDLS and YYNGEE. V was cut by 1 base and J by 1 base, with 9 bases left in between. CDR3 length equals 15 residues. Written as DNA, the CDR3 is TGTGCCAGCAGCGTATTAGGGGTTTCCTACAATGAGCAGTTCTTC. It is translated as CASSVLGVSYNEQFF.

This clonotype was seen more than once but under ten times. The junction and the germline gene differ at one end; a read error may be behind it. The CDR3 here is CASSLVRGTGYGETQYF. The CDR3 nucleotides are TGTGCTAGCAGCTTAGTGCGGGGGACAGGGTACGGAGAGACCCAGTACTTC. The chain has TRBV7-7 and TRBJ2-5; 9 nucleotides align to TRBD1. The CDR3 is 17 residues long. Germline V gene sequence: CDR1 SSHAT, CDR2 FNYEAQ (reference sequence). The full variable domain, completed using reference TRBV7-7 and TRBJ2-5, is GAGVSQSPRYKVTKRGQDVTLRCDPISSHATLYWYQQALGQGPEFLTYFNYEAQPDKSGLPSDRFSAERPEGSISTLTIQRTEQRDSAMYRCASSLVRGTGYGETQYFGPGTRLLVL.

The CDR3 here is CASSRGRPEQYV. In nucleotides, the CDR3 is TGTGCCAGCAGCAGGGGCCGGCCGGAGCAGTACGTC. This chain uses TRBV21-1 with TRBJ2-7; the table's D call of TRBD1 was not tested on the DNA. TRBV21-1 represents a pseudogene. This CDR3 comprises 12 residues.

The sample holds a few counts of this clonotype. The CDR3 sequence is CATSEDPDREEETQYF. DNA of the CDR3: TGTGCCACCAGTGAGGACCCCGACAGGGAGGAAGAGACCCAGTACTTC. V gene TRBV24-1 combines with J gene TRBJ2-5; a weak D match, TRBD1 (7 bases). V was trimmed by 4 bases and J by 3 bases, leaving 17 bases between them. Germline V CDR1 and CDR2: KGHDR, SFDVKD. The CDR3 consists of 16 residues.

This clonotype was seen many times. The chain links TRBV20-1 to TRBJ2-1; TRBD2 agrees at 13 bases. Trimming removed 6 bases from V and 3 bases from J; junction bases left unmatched: 5. The CDR3 runs to 15 residues. Germline V CDR1 and CDR2: DFQATT, SNEGSKA (reference sequence). The CDR3 DNA reads TGCAGTGCACTAGCGGGGGGGCTGGACTACAATGAGCAGTTCTTC. Its translation is CSALAGGLDYNEQFF.

J is TRBJ2-7 and V is TRBV7-8, with TRBD1 matching 9 bases. J gave up 0 bases and V 3 bases, and 15 bases lay outside the gene matches. The CDR3 consists of 19 residues. Germline V lookup: CDR1 SGHVS, CDR2 FQNEAQ. The DNA of the CDR3 is TGTGCCAGCAGCTTCCTCCCCCCGGGACAGGGATACAGCTCCTACGAGCAGTACGTC. This sequence encodes CASSFLPPGQGYSSYEQYV.

The rearrangement joins TRBV29-1 to TRBJ2-2, with no clear D. The CDR3 is made up of 12 amino acids. Germline V gives CDR1 SQVTM, CDR2 ANQGSEA. V was trimmed by 4 bases and J by 3 bases, leaving 6 bases between them. The CDR3 bases are TGCAGCGTTGCCCCATACACCGGGGAGCTGTTTTTT. Translated: CSVAPYTGELFF.

This clonotype was observed a few times. The chain recombines TRBV7-8 with TRBJ1-6; 8 bases fit TRBD1. Looked up from germline, CDR1 is SGHVS and CDR2 is FQNEAQ. V lost 11 bases, J lost 9 bases, and 6 bases stayed unmatched. The CDR3 has 12 residues. The CDR3: CAAQTGGSPLHF. CDR3 nucleotide sequence: TGTGCCGCCCAAACAGGGGGTTCACCCCTCCACTTT.

This clonotype was observed a handful of times. This chain uses TRBV20-1 with TRBJ1-5; D uncertain. The CDR3 spans 13 residues. Trimming stripped 3 bases from V and 5 bases from J, with 11 bases between. CDR1 is DFQATT, CDR2 SNEGSKA, per germline (reference sequence). CDR3 in DNA: TGCAGTGCTAGTGCCAGACCCGATCAGCCCCAGCATTTT. It encodes CSASARPDQPQHF.

The V gene is TRBV18, the J gene TRBJ1-5; no firm D call. V gave up 2 bases and J gave up 2 bases, with 7 bases separating them. The CDR3 covers 14 residues. Germline CDR1 and CDR2: KGHSH and LQKENI. CDR3 residues: CASSPWQGNQPQHF. CDR3 nucleotide sequence: TGTGCCAGCTCACCATGGCAGGGCAATCAGCCCCAGCATTTT. Full variable domain (rest looked up from reference TRBV18 and TRBJ1-5): NAGVMQNPRHLVRRRGQEARLRCSPMKGHSHVYWYRQLPEEGLKFMVYLQKENIIDESGMPKERFSAEFPKEGPSILRIQQVVRGDSAAYFCASSPWQGNQPQHFGDGTRLSIL.

This chain uses TRBV5-1 with TRBJ1-1; no firm D call. Germline loops: CDR1 SGHRS, CDR2 YFSETQ. The V end was cut by 0 bases, the J end by 0 bases, with 9 bases between. The CDR3 sequence is 15 residues long. The chain's CDR3 is CASSLDLLMNTEAFF. Written as DNA, the CDR3 is TGCGCCAGCAGCTTGGATCTGCTAATGAACACTGAAGCTTTCTTT.

This clonotype turned up a few times. J is TRBJ2-2 and V is TRBV12-3 or TRBV12-4; 12 positions agree with TRBD1. The V and J ends lost 5 bases and 6 bases, in that order; junction bases with no gene match: 4. This CDR3 comprises 15 residues. CDR3 nucleotides: TGTGCCAGCAGTAAACGGGACAGGGGGCCCGGGGAGCTGTTTTTT. Translation: CASSKRDRGPGELFF.